This T cell receptor beta chain was sequenced during a study of OX40 agonist ivuxolimab in advanced cancers. Study-level background: Patients were treated with intravenous ivuxolimab, dosed at 0.01 to 10 mg/kg and infused every 2 weeks. Three patients, one with hepatocellular carcinoma and two with cutaneous melanoma, achieved partial responses. Study-wide results and limits: Also showing low normalized T-cell clonal expansion were some of the nonresponders.

CDR3 length: 16 amino acids. V was cut by 3 bases and J by 4 bases, with 19 bases left in between. Germline V lookup: CDR1 GTSNPN, CDR2 SVGIG (reference sequence). The investigators sampled blood at baseline, at cycle 4 day 1, and at cycle 7 day 1. With regard to this clone: Its antigen is not known.

The protocol was immunoSEQ multiplex PCR, while the TCRdb copy is restricted to in-frame clones and leaves out a portion. The top ten hold around 0.31% of the sample, which has 150,000 to 190,000 clones, under 95% seen once. This TCR was sampled from an adult with an advanced solid tumor such as melanoma, head and neck, liver or kidney cancer. Here the sequenced sample was CD4+ or CD8+ T cells sorted from blood, taken in a trial of the OX40 agonist ivuxolimab. The chain employs TRBV30 and TRBJ2-1; weak D call: TRBD2 (6 bases). CDR3 residues: CAWSGKRSGGYNEQFF. Written as DNA, the CDR3 is TGTGCCTGGAGCGGGAAGAGGTCCGGGGGTTACAATGAGCAGTTCTTC.